The 17 T cell receptor beta chains below were found in one sample sequenced in a study of radiotherapy plus CTLA-4 blockade in lung cancer. Sequencing was performed with immunoSEQ multiplex PCR; in TCRdb, only in-frame clones are kept and a portion is missing. The data contain 100,000 or so clones, over 75% of them singletons. Sequencing used peripheral blood, obtained from a patient treated with radiotherapy plus ipilimumab. The receptor source for this set is a human donor with non-small cell lung cancer that progressed on radiotherapy plus ipilimumab.

As regards this clone: At one end, the junction sequence differs from germline, possibly due to a read error. The chain links TRBV6-1 to TRBJ1-2; D gene unclear. The CDR3 totals 14 residues. Germline V gene sequence: CDR1 MNHNS, CDR2 SASEGT. The CDR3 protein is CAGSPTTHGGGYTF. DNA of the CDR3: TGTGCCGGCAGCCCTACCACCCACGGAGGTGGCTACACCTTC.

Note on this clone: Other DNA sequences from this sample encode an identical CDR3 as well. The chain couples TRBV5-4 to TRBJ2-1; no definite D call. CDR1 and CDR2 from the germline V gene are SGHNT and YYREEE (reference sequence). The CDR3 covers 13 residues. V was trimmed by 7 bases and J by 5 bases, leaving 13 bases between them. CDR3 bases: TGTGCCAGCGGGCGGCTAGGGAACAATGAGCAGTTCTTC. Residues: CASGRLGNNEQFF.

The chain is built from TRBV5-1 and TRBJ1-1; 7 nucleotides line up with TRBD1. The CDR3 sequence is 14 residues long. Germline loops: CDR1 SGHRS, CDR2 YFSETQ. J was trimmed by 1 base and V by 4 bases; bases with no gene match: 4. The CDR3 here is CASSRRQGNTEAFF. The CDR3 DNA follows: TGCGCCAGCAGCCGAAGACAGGGGAACACTGAAGCTTTCTTT.

The chain carries TRBV6-1 and TRBJ1-2, with 7 bases fitting TRBD1. CDR1 MNHNS and CDR2 SASEGT come from the germline V gene. The CDR3 loop spans 13 amino acids. V trimming: 6 bases; J trimming: 4 bases; junction bases outside the gene matches: 5. In nucleotides, the CDR3 is TGTGCCAGCAGAGAACGGGACAGCTATGGCTACACCTTC. Protein: CASRERDSYGYTF.

CDR3 sequence (DNA): TGTGCCAGCCGACAACGGGGGGCGCTAGCGGGGCGCACAGATACGCAGTATTTT. This sequence encodes CASRQRGALAGRTDTQYF. The V call is TRBV7-2, the J call TRBJ2-3, with 9 nucleotides matching TRBD2. The CDR3 sequence is 18 residues long. J was trimmed by 1 base and V by 8 bases; bases with no gene match: 16. The germline CDR1 and CDR2 sequences are SGHTA and FQGNSA.

The chain has TRBV5-1 and TRBJ2-3; weak D call: TRBD2 (5 bases). The ends were cut back, 3 bases at V and 3 bases at J, with 8 bases in the middle. Germline V CDR1 and CDR2: SGHRS, YFSETQ. The CDR3 covers 13 residues. The CDR3 loop is CASSWTWTDTQYF. As DNA, the CDR3 is TGCGCCAGCAGCTGGACTTGGACAGATACGCAGTATTTT.

This chain links TRBV5-4 with TRBJ2-3, with D possibly being TRBD2 (6 bases). This CDR3 region has 13 residues. V shed 0 bases and J shed 4 bases, with 6 bases lying between them. The germline V gene has CDR1 SGHNT and CDR2 YYREEE (reference sequence). The CDR3 DNA is TGTGCCAGCAGCTTGGGACTAGCAGATACGCAGTATTTT. It encodes CASSLGLADTQYF.

The rearrangement joins TRBV19 to TRBJ2-7; 9 bases align to TRBD1. The CDR3 consists of 16 residues. Trimming took 3 bases from V and 1 from J; bases not matched to a gene: 7. Per the germline V gene, CDR1 is LNHDA and CDR2 is SQIVND (reference sequence). This CDR3 is CASSMNRQGGSYEQYF. CDR3 DNA: TGTGCCAGTAGTATGAACCGACAGGGGGGATCCTACGAGCAGTACTTC.

The genes are TRBV4-2 and TRBJ1-1, with 8 bases lining up with TRBD1. In germline, CDR1 is LGHNA, CDR2 YNFKEQ. The CDR3 runs to 14 residues. Trimming at V came to 3 bases and at J to 5 bases, leaving 5 bases not matched to a gene. CDR3 DNA: TGTGCCAGCAGCCAGTCAGGGGGCAGTACTGAAGCTTTCTTT. It translates to CASSQSGGSTEAFF.

This clone was counted only a few times. The gene calls are TRBV18 and TRBJ1-2, with D tentatively TRBD1 (5 bases). The V end was cut by 4 bases, the J end by 3 bases, with 9 bases between. This CDR3 is 13 amino acids long. Germline V gene lookup returns CDR1 KGHSH and CDR2 LQKENI. In nucleotides, the CDR3 is TGTGCCAGCTCACAGGGGTCTGACTATGGCTACACCTTC. Its translation is CASSQGSDYGYTF.

This rearrangement joins TRBV9 to TRBJ1-3; maybe TRBD1 (5 bases). The ends were cut back, 4 bases at V and 0 bases at J, with 14 bases in the middle. In germline, CDR1 is SGDLS, CDR2 YYNGEE. The CDR3 has 16 amino acids. The CDR3 protein is CASSTIDSSSGNTIYF. The CDR3, as DNA: TGTGCCAGCAGCACGATCGACAGCTCCTCTGGAAACACCATATATTTT.

This clone was observed a few times. The rearrangement joins TRBV4-2 to TRBJ2-5; no definite D call. This CDR3 has 15 residues. V lost 1 base, J lost 2 bases, and 11 bases lay in between. Per germline, CDR1 LGHNA and CDR2 YNFKEQ. The CDR3 DNA follows: TGTGCCAGCAGCCAAGCTGGGGTTATACAAGAGACCCAGTACTTC. Translating it yields CASSQAGVIQETQYF.

The rearrangement joins TRBV18 to TRBJ2-7; TRBD2 is a possible D gene (6 bases). V lost 0 bases, J lost 1 base, and 10 bases lay in between. This CDR3 spans 15 amino acids. Germline-derived CDR1 and CDR2 are KGHSH and LQKENI. CDR3 sequence (DNA): TGTGCCAGCTCACCACCCGGAGGGGCTTCCTACGAGCAGTACTTC. Translation gives CASSPPGGASYEQYF.

The rearrangement joins TRBV28 to TRBJ1-2; possibly TRBD1 for D (5 bases). Trimming shortened V by 3 bases and J by 7 bases, and 12 bases separated the two germline ends. There are 13 residues in the CDR3. Germline CDR1 is MDHEN and CDR2 is SYDVKM. The CDR3 sequence: CASSFTGQAGYTF. The CDR3 DNA reads TGTGCCAGCAGTTTCACGGGGCAGGCTGGCTACACCTTC.

The chain carries TRBV25-1 and TRBJ2-7, with D possibly matching TRBD1 (6 bases). The V end lost 3 bases, the J end lost 6 bases, and 9 bases lay between the germline ends. The length of the CDR3 is 12 residues. Germline V gives CDR1 MGHDK, CDR2 SYGVNS. The CDR3 spells CASSDETGEQYF. The CDR3 coding sequence is TGTGCCAGCAGTGACGAGACAGGCGAGCAGTACTTC.

V and J are TRBV21-1 and TRBJ1-4. TRBV21-1 is classified as a pseudogene. The CDR3 covers 15 residues. The CDR3 reads CASSKAAETNEKLFF. For the CDR3, the DNA is TGTGCCAGCAGCAAAGCCGCCGAAACTAATGAAAAACTGTTTTTT.

The sample holds a few counts of this clone. The V gene is TRBV5-1, the J gene TRBJ1-3; a possible D gene is TRBD1 (6 bases). The V end was cut by 1 base, the J end by 2 bases, with 16 bases between. Germline-derived CDR1 and CDR2 are SGHRS and YFSETQ. The CDR3 contains 17 residues. Here the CDR3 DNA reads TGCGCCAGCAGCTTGTCCCTGGGACACAACCCTGGAAACACCATATATTTT. This gives the protein CASSLSLGHNPGNTIYF.